The T cell receptor beta chain described here comes from a study of control samples from healthy donors and cancer patients. Profiled with immunoSEQ multiplex PCR; TCRdb holds only in-frame clones, not every one. The sample gives around 250,000 clones, over 75% of which show up once; 10% to 15% is in the top ten. This clone was counted a single time. Different DNA sequences within this sample yield the same CDR3. The trim removed 0 bases at V and 4 bases at J, leaving 7 bases unmatched. The V gene's germline CDR1 is SGHRS and CDR2 YFSETQ. CDR3 size: 17 residues. The TCR was taken from a woman aged 55-70 years with lung cancer. The sequenced sample consisted of PBMCs. The chain joins TRBV5-1 to TRBJ2-6; 7 bases are a match to TRBD2. CDR3 loop: CASSLGAGEAGANVLTF. The DNA for the CDR3 is TGCGCCAGCAGCTTGGGGGCGGGGGAGGCGGGGGCCAACGTCCTGACTTTC.